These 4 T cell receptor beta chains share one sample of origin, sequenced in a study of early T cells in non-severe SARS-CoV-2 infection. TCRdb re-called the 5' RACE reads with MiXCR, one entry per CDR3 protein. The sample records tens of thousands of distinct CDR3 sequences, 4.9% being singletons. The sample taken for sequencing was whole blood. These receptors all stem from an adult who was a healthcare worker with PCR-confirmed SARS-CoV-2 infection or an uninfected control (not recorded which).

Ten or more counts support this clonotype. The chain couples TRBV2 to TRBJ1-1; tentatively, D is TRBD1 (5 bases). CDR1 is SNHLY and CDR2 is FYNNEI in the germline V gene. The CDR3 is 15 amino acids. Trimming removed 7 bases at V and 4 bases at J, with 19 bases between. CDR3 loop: CASNLLQVGGTEAFF. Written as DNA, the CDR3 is TGTGCCAGCAACCTCCTGCAAGTTGGGGGCACTGAAGCTTTCTTT.

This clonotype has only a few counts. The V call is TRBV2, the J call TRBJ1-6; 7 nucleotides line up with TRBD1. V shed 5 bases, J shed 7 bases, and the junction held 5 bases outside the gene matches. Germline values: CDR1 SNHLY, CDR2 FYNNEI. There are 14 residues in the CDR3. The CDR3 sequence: CASSSGTANSPLHF. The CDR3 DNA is TGTGCCAGCAGTTCCGGGACAGCAAATTCACCCCTCCACTTT.

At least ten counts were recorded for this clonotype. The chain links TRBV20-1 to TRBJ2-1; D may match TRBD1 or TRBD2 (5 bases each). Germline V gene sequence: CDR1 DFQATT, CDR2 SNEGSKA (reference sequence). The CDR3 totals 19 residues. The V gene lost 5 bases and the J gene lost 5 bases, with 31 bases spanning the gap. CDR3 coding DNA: TGCAGTGCTGGGAGAGAAAACGCATTCCGGGACCAACTAGACAATGAGCAGTTCTTC. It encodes CSAGRENAFRDQLDNEQFF.

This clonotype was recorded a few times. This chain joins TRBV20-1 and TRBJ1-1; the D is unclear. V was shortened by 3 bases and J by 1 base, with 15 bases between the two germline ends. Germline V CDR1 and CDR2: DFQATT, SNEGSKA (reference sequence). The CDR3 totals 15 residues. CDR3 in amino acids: CSASDGGSGNTEAFF. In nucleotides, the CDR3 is TGCAGTGCTAGTGATGGTGGCTCAGGGAACACTGAAGCTTTCTTT.